Listed below are T cell receptor beta chains from one sample, sequenced in a study of shared clonotypes between healthy human individuals. The data were produced by immunoSEQ multiplex PCR, yet TCRdb's version contains in-frame clones alone and is incomplete. The sample includes 2 million to 2.5 million clones, 85% to 95% of them seen just once. The sequencing input was naive CD4+ T cells from PBMCs. Receptor source: a young man in good health. Some clones in this sample may be carry-over from other donors' samples. The CDR3 runs from the conserved cysteine through the conserved F or W. D genes are given only for firm matches. Clone size appears in some rows only: once, few, many, or a class for an expanded clone.

j_call: TRBJ1-1; clone_size: once; v_call: TRBV5-5; d_call: TRBD1; cdr3_nt: TGTGCCAGCAGCAGCACAGGGGGGAACACTGAAGCTTTCTTT; cdr3_aa: CASSSTGGNTEAFF
j_call: TRBJ1-3; clone_size: .; v_call: TRBV28; d_call: .; cdr3_nt: TGTGCCAGCAGTCGGACGGACTCTGGAAACACCATATATTTT; cdr3_aa: CASSRTDSGNTIYF
j_call: TRBJ2-5; clone_size: .; v_call: TRBV10-3; d_call: .; cdr3_nt: TGTGCCATCAGGGGGACCTTAAAAGAGACCCAGTACTTC; cdr3_aa: CAIRGTLKETQYF
j_call: TRBJ1-4; clone_size: .; v_call: TRBV28; d_call: .; cdr3_nt: TGTGCCAGCAGTTTATGGGCGATAAGGACCACAGGGTCCGCAAATGAAAAACTGTTTTTT; cdr3_aa: CASSLWAIRTTGSANEKLFF
j_call: TRBJ1-1; clone_size: .; v_call: TRBV6-1; d_call: .; cdr3_nt: TGTGCCACCACCACGACAGTAAAACATAATGAAGCTTTCTTT; cdr3_aa: CATTTTVKHNEAFF
j_call: TRBJ2-5; clone_size: .; v_call: TRBV7-9; d_call: TRBD1; cdr3_nt: TGTGCCAGCAGCTTATACACAGGGGGCCCAGAGACCCAGTACTTC; cdr3_aa: CASSLYTGGPETQYF
j_call: TRBJ2-7; clone_size: .; v_call: TRBV7-2; d_call: .; cdr3_nt: TGTGCCAGCAGCTTAGTCCCACGGAACTCCTACGAGCAGTACTTC; cdr3_aa: CASSLVPRNSYEQYF
j_call: TRBJ1-5; clone_size: .; v_call: TRBV27; d_call: .; cdr3_nt: TGTGCCAGCAGTTTACGCAGGGTGAGCAATCAGCCCCAGCATTTT; cdr3_aa: CASSLRRVSNQPQHF
j_call: TRBJ2-1; clone_size: once; v_call: TRBV18; d_call: TRBD2; cdr3_nt: TGTGCCAGCTCACCTCGACTAGCGGGAGGGCTGGATGAGCAGTTCTTC; cdr3_aa: CASSPRLAGGLDEQFF
j_call: TRBJ2-2; clone_size: .; v_call: TRBV2; d_call: TRBD1; cdr3_nt: TGTGCCAGCAGATGGACAGGGGGTCCCGGGGAGCTGTTTTTT; cdr3_aa: CASRWTGGPGELFF
j_call: TRBJ1-4; clone_size: .; v_call: TRBV5-8; d_call: .; cdr3_nt: TGTGCCAGCAGCCTACGACTCGGCAGGGCAACTAATGAAAAACTGTTTTTT; cdr3_aa: CASSLRLGRATNEKLFF
j_call: TRBJ2-1; clone_size: .; v_call: TRBV4-2; d_call: TRBD2; cdr3_nt: TGTGCCAGCAGTCTTACGCGGCGCGGGGGCTACAATGAGCAGTTCTTC; cdr3_aa: CASSLTRRGGYNEQFF
j_call: TRBJ2-7; clone_size: .; v_call: TRBV16; d_call: .; cdr3_nt: TGTGCCAGCAGCGGGACGGTTAGCTCCTACGAGCAGTACTTC; cdr3_aa: CASSGTVSSYEQYF
j_call: TRBJ1-6; clone_size: .; v_call: TRBV11-1; d_call: .; cdr3_nt: TGTGCCAGCGGGGTCTTCTATAATTCACCCCTCCACTTT; cdr3_aa: CASGVFYNSPLHF
j_call: TRBJ1-5; clone_size: few; v_call: TRBV4-3; d_call: .; cdr3_nt: TGCGCCAGCAGTGGGACTTTTGGTAGCAATCAGCCCCAGCATTTT; cdr3_aa: CASSGTFGSNQPQHF